This T cell receptor beta chain was observed in a study of T cell responses to AZD1222 COVID-19 vaccine. Study-level findings and limits: Regions 160-218 and 743-854 dominated among vaccine-associated CD4 TCRs spanning spike.

The V and J ends lost 6 bases and 2 bases, in that order; junction bases with no gene match: 3. Germline V gene data show CDR1 as MNHEY and CDR2 as SMNVEV (reference sequence). The CDR3 consists of 15 residues. To note about this clone: Antigen specificity is unknown.

Assay: immunoSEQ multiplex PCR; the TCRdb copy retains only in-frame clones and omits some. In the table there are about 180,000 clones, about 90% of which are singletons. Sequencing used peripheral blood, obtained on day 0 of AZD1222 vaccination. This chain links TRBV27 with TRBJ2-6; 8 nucleotides agree with TRBD1. The clonotype was recovered from an adult in good health. The CDR3 DNA reads as TGTGCCAGCAGCCTCAGGGGGCCTGGGGCCAACGTCCTGACTTTC. Amino acid sequence: CASSLRGPGANVLTF. The full variable domain, with the rest looked up from reference TRBV27 and TRBJ2-6, is EAQVTQNPRYLITVTGKKLTVTCSQNMNHEYMSWYRQDPGLGLRQIYYSMNVEVTDKGDVPEGYKVSRKEKRNFPLILESPSPNQTSLYFCASSLRGPGANVLTFGAGSRLTVL.